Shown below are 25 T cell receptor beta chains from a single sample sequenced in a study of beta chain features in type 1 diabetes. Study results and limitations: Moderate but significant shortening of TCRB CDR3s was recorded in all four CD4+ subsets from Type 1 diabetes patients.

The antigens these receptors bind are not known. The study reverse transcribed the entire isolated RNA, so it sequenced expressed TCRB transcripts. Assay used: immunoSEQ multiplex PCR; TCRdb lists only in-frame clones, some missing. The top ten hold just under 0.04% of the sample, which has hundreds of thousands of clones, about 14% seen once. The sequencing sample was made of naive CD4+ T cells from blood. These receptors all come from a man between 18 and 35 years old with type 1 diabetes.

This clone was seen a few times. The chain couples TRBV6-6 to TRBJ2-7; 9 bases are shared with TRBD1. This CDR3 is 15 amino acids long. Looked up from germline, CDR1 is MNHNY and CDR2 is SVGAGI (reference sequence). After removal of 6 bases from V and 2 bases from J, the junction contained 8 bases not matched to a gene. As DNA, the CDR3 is TGTGCCAGCAGCCGCGGACAGGGGCTTGCCTACGAGCAGTACTTC. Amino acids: CASSRGQGLAYEQYF.

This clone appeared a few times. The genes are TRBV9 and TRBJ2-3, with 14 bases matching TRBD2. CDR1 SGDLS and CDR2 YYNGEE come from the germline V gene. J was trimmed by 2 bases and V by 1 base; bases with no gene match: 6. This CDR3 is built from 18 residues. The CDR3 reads CASSVRTSGGPNTDTQYF. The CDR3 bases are TGTGCCAGCAGCGTAAGGACTAGCGGGGGGCCTAACACAGATACGCAGTATTTT.

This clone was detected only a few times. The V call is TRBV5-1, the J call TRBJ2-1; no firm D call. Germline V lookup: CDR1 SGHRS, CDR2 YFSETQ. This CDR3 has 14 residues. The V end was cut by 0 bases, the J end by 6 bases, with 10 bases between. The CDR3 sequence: CASSLDLFTNEQFF. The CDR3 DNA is TGCGCCAGCAGCTTGGACTTATTTACCAATGAGCAGTTCTTC.

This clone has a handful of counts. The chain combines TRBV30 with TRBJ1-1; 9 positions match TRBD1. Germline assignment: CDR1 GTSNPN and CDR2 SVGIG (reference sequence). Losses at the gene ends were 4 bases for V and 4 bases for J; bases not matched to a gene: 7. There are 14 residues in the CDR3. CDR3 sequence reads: CAWNPPDRGTEAFF. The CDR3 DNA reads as TGTGCCTGGAACCCTCCGGACAGGGGCACTGAAGCTTTCTTT.

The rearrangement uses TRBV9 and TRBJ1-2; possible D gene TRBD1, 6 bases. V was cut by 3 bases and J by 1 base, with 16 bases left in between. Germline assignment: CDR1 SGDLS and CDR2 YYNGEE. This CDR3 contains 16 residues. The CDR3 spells CASSARGDIRNYGYTF. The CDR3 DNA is TGTGCCAGCAGCGCCCGTGGGGACATACGTAACTATGGCTACACCTTC.

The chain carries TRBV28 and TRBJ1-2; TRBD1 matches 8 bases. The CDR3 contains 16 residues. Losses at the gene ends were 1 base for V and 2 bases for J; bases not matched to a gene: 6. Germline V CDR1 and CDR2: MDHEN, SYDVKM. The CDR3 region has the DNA TGTGCCAGCAGTTTATTAACCGGGACAGGCAACTATGGCTACACCTTC. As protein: CASSLLTGTGNYGYTF.

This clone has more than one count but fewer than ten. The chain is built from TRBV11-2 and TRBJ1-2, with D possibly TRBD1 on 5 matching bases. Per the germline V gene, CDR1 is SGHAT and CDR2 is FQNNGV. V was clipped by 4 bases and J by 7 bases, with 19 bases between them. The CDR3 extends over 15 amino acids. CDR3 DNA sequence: TGTGCCAGCAGCTCAACCGCAGGGAAAATGGGTGGCTACACCTTC. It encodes CASSSTAGKMGGYTF. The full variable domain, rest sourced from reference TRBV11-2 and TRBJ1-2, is EAGVAQSPRYKIIEKRQSVAFWCNPISGHATLYWYQQILGQGPKLLIQFQNNGVVDDSQLPKDRFSAERLKGVDSTLKIQPAKLEDSAVYLCASSSTAGKMGGYTFGSGTRLTVV.

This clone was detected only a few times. As DNA, the CDR3 is TGCGCCAGCAGCTCGAACACCGGGGAGCTGTTTTTT. This codes for CASSSNTGELFF. The chain carries TRBV5-1 and TRBJ2-2; no firm D call. V was trimmed by 3 bases and J by 0 bases, leaving 0 bases between them. CDR1 SGHRS and CDR2 YFSETQ come from the germline V gene. There are 12 residues in the CDR3.

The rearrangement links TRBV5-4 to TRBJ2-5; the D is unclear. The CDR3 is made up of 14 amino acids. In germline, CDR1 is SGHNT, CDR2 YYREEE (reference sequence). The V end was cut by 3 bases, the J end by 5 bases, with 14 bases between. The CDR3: CASSSPRDFETQYF. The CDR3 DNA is TGTGCCAGCAGCTCCCCCCGAGACTTTGAGACCCAGTACTTC.

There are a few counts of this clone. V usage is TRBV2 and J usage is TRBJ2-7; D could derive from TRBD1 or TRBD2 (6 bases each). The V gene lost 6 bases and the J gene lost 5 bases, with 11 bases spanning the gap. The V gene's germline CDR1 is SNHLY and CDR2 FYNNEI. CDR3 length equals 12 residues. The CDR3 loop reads CASRGGGHEQYF. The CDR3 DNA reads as TGTGCCAGCAGGGGGGGCGGGCACGAGCAGTACTTC.

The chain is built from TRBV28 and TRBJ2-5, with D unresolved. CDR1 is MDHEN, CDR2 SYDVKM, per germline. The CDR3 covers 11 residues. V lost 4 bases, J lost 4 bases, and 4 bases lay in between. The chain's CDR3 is CASSSLETQYF. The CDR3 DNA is TGTGCCAGCAGTTCATTAGAGACCCAGTACTTC.

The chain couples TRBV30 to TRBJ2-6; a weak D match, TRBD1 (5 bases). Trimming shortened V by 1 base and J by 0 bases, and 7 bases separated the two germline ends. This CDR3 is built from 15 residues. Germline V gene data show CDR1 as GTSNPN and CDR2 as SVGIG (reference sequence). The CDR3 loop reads CAWSGGLSGANVLTF. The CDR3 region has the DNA TGTGCCTGGAGTGGGGGCCTCTCTGGGGCCAACGTCCTGACTTTC.

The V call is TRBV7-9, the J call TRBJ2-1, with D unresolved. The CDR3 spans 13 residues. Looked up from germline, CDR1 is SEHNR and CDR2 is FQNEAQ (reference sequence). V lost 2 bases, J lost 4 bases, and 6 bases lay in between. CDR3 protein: CASSLQPYNEQFF. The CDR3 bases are TGTGCCAGCAGCTTACAACCGTACAATGAGCAGTTCTTC.

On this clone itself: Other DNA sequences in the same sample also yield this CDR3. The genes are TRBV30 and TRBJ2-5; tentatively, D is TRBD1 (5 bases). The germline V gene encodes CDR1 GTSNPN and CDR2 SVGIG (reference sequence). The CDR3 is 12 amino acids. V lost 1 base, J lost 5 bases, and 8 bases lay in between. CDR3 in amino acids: CAWSESGETQYF. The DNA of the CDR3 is TGTGCCTGGAGTGAGTCAGGGGAGACCCAGTACTTC.

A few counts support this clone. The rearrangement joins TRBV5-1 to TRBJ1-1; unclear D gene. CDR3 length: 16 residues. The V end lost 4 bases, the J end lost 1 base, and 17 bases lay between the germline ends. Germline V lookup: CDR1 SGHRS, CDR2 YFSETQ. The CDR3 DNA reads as TGCGCCAGCAGCCTCGTCCCGGGTGCGAGGAACACTGAAGCTTTCTTT. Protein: CASSLVPGARNTEAFF. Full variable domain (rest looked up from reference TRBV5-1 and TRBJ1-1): KAGVTQTPRYLIKTRGQQVTLSCSPISGHRSVSWYQQTPGQGLQFLFEYFSETQRNKGNFPGRFSGRQFSNSRSEMNVSTLELGDSALYLCASSLVPGARNTEAFFGQGTRLTVV.

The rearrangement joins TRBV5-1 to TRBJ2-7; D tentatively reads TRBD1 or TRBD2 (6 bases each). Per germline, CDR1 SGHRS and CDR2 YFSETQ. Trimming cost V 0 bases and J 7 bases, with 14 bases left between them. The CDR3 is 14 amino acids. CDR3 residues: CASSLASGAGEQYF. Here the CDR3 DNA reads TGCGCCAGCAGCTTGGCCTCGGGGGCTGGGGAGCAGTACTTC.

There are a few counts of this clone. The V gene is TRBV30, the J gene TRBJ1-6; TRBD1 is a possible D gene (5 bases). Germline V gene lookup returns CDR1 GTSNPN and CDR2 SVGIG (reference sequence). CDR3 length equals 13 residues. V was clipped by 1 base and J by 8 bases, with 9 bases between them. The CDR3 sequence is CAWSGPGHSPLHF. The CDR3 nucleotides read TGTGCCTGGAGTGGACCAGGGCATTCACCCCTCCACTTT.

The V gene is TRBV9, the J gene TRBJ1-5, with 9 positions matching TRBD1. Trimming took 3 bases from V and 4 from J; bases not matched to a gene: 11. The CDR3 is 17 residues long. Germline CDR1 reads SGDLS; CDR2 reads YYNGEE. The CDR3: CASSAGVGDRANQPQHF. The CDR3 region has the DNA TGTGCCAGCAGCGCGGGGGTCGGGGACAGGGCAAATCAGCCCCAGCATTTT.

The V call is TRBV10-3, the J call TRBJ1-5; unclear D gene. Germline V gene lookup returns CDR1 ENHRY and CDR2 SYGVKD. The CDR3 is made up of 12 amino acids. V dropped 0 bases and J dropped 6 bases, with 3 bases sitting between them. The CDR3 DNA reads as TGTGCCATCAGTGAGTCGATTCAGCCCCAGCATTTT. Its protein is CAISESIQPQHF.

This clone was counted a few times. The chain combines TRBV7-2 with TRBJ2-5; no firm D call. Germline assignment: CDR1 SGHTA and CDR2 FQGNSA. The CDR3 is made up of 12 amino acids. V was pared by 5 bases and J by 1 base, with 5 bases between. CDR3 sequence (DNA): TGTGCCAGCAGCGCCAGCCAAGAGACCCAGTACTTC. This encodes CASSASQETQYF.

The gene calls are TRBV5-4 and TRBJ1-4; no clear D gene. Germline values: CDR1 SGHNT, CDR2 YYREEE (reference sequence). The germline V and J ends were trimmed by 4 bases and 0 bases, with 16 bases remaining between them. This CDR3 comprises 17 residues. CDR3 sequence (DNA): TGTGCCAGCAGCCGGTGGCCGGGGAGGGCAACTAATGAAAAACTGTTTTTT. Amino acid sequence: CASSRWPGRATNEKLFF. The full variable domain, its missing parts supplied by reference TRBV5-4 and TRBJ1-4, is ETGVTQSPTHLIKTRGQQVTLRCSSQSGHNTVSWYQQALGQGPQFIFQYYREEENGRGNFPPRFSGLQFPNYSSELNVNALELDDSALYLCASSRWPGRATNEKLFFGSGTQLSVL.

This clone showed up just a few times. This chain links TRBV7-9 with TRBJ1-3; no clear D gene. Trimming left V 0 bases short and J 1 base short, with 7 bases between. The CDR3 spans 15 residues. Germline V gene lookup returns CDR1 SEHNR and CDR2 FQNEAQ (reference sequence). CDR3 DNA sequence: TGTGCCAGCAGCTTAGCGAGGGAGTCTGGAAACACCATATATTTT. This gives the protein CASSLARESGNTIYF.

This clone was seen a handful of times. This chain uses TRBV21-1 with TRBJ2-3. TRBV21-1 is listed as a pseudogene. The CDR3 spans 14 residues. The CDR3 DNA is TGTGCCAGCAGCTGGTTGGGGGTGGAAGATACGCAGTATTTT. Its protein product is CASSWLGVEDTQYF.

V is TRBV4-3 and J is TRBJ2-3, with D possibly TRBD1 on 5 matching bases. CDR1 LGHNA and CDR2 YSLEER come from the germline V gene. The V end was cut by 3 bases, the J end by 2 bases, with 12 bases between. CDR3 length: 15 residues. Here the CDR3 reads CASSQTEEITDTQYF. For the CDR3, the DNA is TGCGCCAGCAGCCAGACAGAGGAGATCACAGATACGCAGTATTTT.

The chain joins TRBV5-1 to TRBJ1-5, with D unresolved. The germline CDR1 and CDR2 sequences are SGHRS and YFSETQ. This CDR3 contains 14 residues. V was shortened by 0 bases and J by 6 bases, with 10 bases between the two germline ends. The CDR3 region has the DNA TGCGCCAGCAGCTTGGTGCTGGGTGGTCAGCCCCAGCATTTT. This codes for CASSLVLGGQPQHF.